Listed below are T cell receptor beta chains from one sample, sequenced in a study of blood T cells in healthy people across ages. TCRdb reanalysed the 5' RACE reads using MiXCR and keeps one entry per CDR3 protein. The sample has approximately 810,000 distinct CDR3 sequences; about 30% are singletons. Sequenced sample: blood. These TCRs come from a woman aged 80 or over in good health. CDR3s include the opening cysteine and the closing phenylalanine or tryptophan. D genes are given only for firm matches. Part of the rows lack a size; the others show once, few, many or a class for expanded clones.

>.|TRBJ1-2|TRBV20-1|.
CSAARSVEGYTF
TGCAGTGCTGCCCGTTCGGTGGAGGGCTACACCTTC
>few|TRBJ1-2|TRBV2|.
CASNKGPANYGYTF
TGTGCCAGCAATAAGGGCCCCGCGAACTATGGCTACACCTTC
>.|TRBJ2-1|TRBV6-1|.
CASKLTGYNEQFF
TGTGCCAGCAAATTGACAGGATACAATGAGCAGTTCTTC
>few|TRBJ1-1|TRBV12-3/TRBV12-4|.
CASSYQGNRRKDTEAFF
TGTGCCAGCAGTTATCAGGGGAATAGAAGAAAGGACACTGAAGCTTTCTTT
>many|TRBJ1-2|TRBV6-1|.
CASSETNMDGYTF
TGTGCCAGCAGTGAAACAAACATGGATGGCTACACCTTC
>few|TRBJ2-3|TRBV7-9|TRBD1
CASSKTGGGDTQYF
TGTGCCAGCAGCAAGACAGGGGGCGGAGATACGCAGTATTTT
>.|TRBJ1-2|TRBV4-1|.
CASSLSLVINYGYTF
TGCGCCAGCAGCCTCTCCTTGGTGATTAACTATGGCTACACCTTC
>few|TRBJ2-7|TRBV20-1|TRBD2
CSAHSGGGYEQYF
TGCAGTGCCCATAGCGGGGGGGGCTACGAGCAGTACTTC
>few|TRBJ2-3|TRBV5-5|TRBD1
CASSTLQGGRVDTQYF
TGTGCCAGCAGCACGCTACAGGGGGGAAGGGTGGATACGCAGTATTTT
>.|TRBJ2-6|TRBV7-9|.
CASRQKNRESITGANVLTF
TGTGCCAGCAGACAGAAGAACAGGGAGAGTATTACTGGGGCCAACGTCCTGACTTTC
>many|TRBJ2-3|TRBV20-1|TRBD1
CSATTGIDTQYF
TGCAGTGCTACGACAGGGATAGATACGCAGTATTTT
>many|TRBJ2-7|TRBV9|.
CASSVAGEASYEQYF
TGTGCCAGCAGCGTAGCTGGCGAGGCTTCCTACGAGCAGTACTTC
>.|TRBJ1-2|TRBV25-1|.
CASSGMGRGSNYGYTF
TGTGCCAGCAGTGGAATGGGGAGGGGATCCAACTATGGCTACACCTTC
>many|TRBJ1-2|TRBV25-1|.
CASSESGGPYGYTF
TGTGCCAGCAGTGAATCTGGGGGGCCCTATGGCTACACCTTC
>once|TRBJ2-1|TRBV4-3|.
CASSQEWGISGNEQFF
TGCGCCAGCAGCCAAGAATGGGGGATTTCGGGGAATGAGCAGTTCTTC
>many|TRBJ1-5|TRBV7-6|.
CASSLVTAPDQPQHF
TGTGCCAGCAGCTTAGTTACTGCTCCTGATCAGCCCCAGCATTTT
>few|TRBJ2-3|TRBV11-2|.
CASSLGGPWPTTDTQYF
TGTGCCAGCAGCTTAGGCGGGCCGTGGCCTACGACAGATACGCAGTATTTT
>few|TRBJ1-5|TRBV20-1|TRBD1
CSAGDRVRRQPQHF
TGCAGTGCTGGGGACAGGGTGAGGCGGCAGCCCCAGCATTTT
>many|TRBJ2-7|TRBV29-1|TRBD1
CSVEDGGRQGEGEQYF
TGCAGCGTAGAAGATGGGGGGAGACAGGGGGAAGGTGAGCAGTACTTC
>many|TRBJ2-2|TRBV29-1|TRBD2
CSAGGLTGELFF
TGCAGCGCGGGGGGGCTCACCGGGGAGCTGTTTTTT
>.|TRBJ1-3|TRBV7-2|.
CASRSRTAGNTIYF
TGTGCCAGCAGGTCCAGGACGGCTGGAAACACCATATATTTT
>.|TRBJ2-3|TRBV7-2|.
CASSSDRDYWDTQYF
TGTGCCAGCAGCTCAGACAGGGACTATTGGGATACGCAGTATTTT
>many|TRBJ1-2|TRBV4-3|.
CASSQGGPDGYTF
TGCGCCAGCAGCCAAGGGGGACCGGATGGCTACACCTTC
>many|TRBJ1-5|TRBV5-5|.
CASSRGSNQPQHF
TGTGCCAGCAGCCGTGGGAGCAATCAGCCCCAGCATTTT
>.|TRBJ2-2|TRBV5-1|TRBD2
CASSPTTSADTGERFF
TGCGCCAGCAGCCCCACGACTAGCGCGGACACCGGGGAGCGGTTTTTT
>few|TRBJ1-6|TRBV7-8|.
CASSSSRDLSSPLHF
TGTGCCAGCAGCTCATCCCGGGACTTAAGTTCACCCCTCCACTTT
>many|TRBJ2-1|TRBV7-2|TRBD1
CASSVDRGQTNEQFF
TGTGCCAGCAGCGTCGACAGGGGGCAGACCAATGAGCAGTTCTTC
>many|TRBJ1-6|TRBV11-2|.
CASSSRDGAALHF
TGTGCCAGCAGCTCGAGGGATGGGGCGGCCCTCCACTTT
>.|TRBJ2-6|TRBV12-3/TRBV12-4|.
CANSLRGVGASVLTF
TGTGCCAACAGTTTAAGGGGTGTGGGGGCCAGCGTCCTGACTTTC
>many|TRBJ1-5|TRBV10-2|TRBD1
CARPQGSSNQPQHF
TGCGCCAGGCCACAGGGGTCTAGCAATCAGCCCCAGCATTTT
>.|TRBJ2-2|TRBV20-1|TRBD1
CSARDRRTGANTGGLFF
TGCAGTGCTAGAGATCGGAGGACAGGGGCGAACACCGGGGGGCTGTTTTTT
>.|TRBJ1-1|TRBV6-1|.
CASRTLYEAFF
TGTGCCAGCAGAACTCTATATGAAGCTTTCTTT